A selection of T cell receptor beta chains follows, all from one sample in a study of T cells in Graves' hyperthyroidism and ophthalmopathy. TCRdb re-derived calls from the multiplex PCR reads in MiXCR, one entry per CDR3 protein. The sample holds 550,000 to 700,000 distinct CDR3 sequences, more than 45% seen once. The source material was peripheral blood or thyroid tissue (not recorded which). These receptors were obtained from an adult woman with Graves' disease, either hyperthyroidism or ophthalmopathy (not recorded which). CDR3s leave out the opening cysteine and the closing phenylalanine or tryptophan. The order of the fields is V gene, J gene, clone size, CDR3 protein. The size entry is marked missing in some rows and otherwise reads once, few, many or a size class.

v_call: TRBV27; j_call: TRBJ2-7; clone_size: many; cdr3_aa: ASSRTDRRAYEQY
v_call: TRBV27; j_call: TRBJ1-1; clone_size: many; cdr3_aa: ASSLTEGVAF
v_call: TRBV7-9; j_call: TRBJ1-6; clone_size: NA; cdr3_aa: ASSSVPLGSSPLH
v_call: TRBV11-2; j_call: TRBJ1-1; clone_size: NA; cdr3_aa: ASSIYLCSSRDSYTEAF
v_call: TRBV15; j_call: TRBJ2-5; clone_size: NA; cdr3_aa: ATSRGLAGGYQETQY
v_call: TRBV25-1; j_call: TRBJ2-5; clone_size: NA; cdr3_aa: ASSESGTSVQETQY
v_call: TRBV11-2; j_call: TRBJ2-5; clone_size: once; cdr3_aa: ASSSLGTSGSETQY
v_call: TRBV20-1; j_call: TRBJ2-7; clone_size: many; cdr3_aa: SATGLVFYEQY
v_call: TRBV29-1; j_call: TRBJ1-2; clone_size: few; cdr3_aa: SVEAKSLGYT
v_call: TRBV7-9; j_call: TRBJ2-6; clone_size: once; cdr3_aa: ASSRTGTPRGANVLT
v_call: TRBV19; j_call: TRBJ1-5; clone_size: many; cdr3_aa: ASSIQRNGNQPQH
v_call: TRBV7-2; j_call: TRBJ1-2; clone_size: many; cdr3_aa: ASRTPGRSGYGYT
v_call: TRBV7-8; j_call: TRBJ1-2; clone_size: NA; cdr3_aa: ASSHSPQGTGGGGYT
v_call: TRBV19; j_call: TRBJ2-2; clone_size: NA; cdr3_aa: ASKRQGLVVAGELF
v_call: TRBV19; j_call: TRBJ2-2; clone_size: many; cdr3_aa: ASRPGTLGELF
v_call: TRBV4-1; j_call: TRBJ1-4; clone_size: few; cdr3_aa: ASSQESGFGANEKLF
v_call: TRBV20-1; j_call: TRBJ1-5; clone_size: once; cdr3_aa: SATGLRNQPQH
v_call: TRBV7-9; j_call: TRBJ2-6; clone_size: many; cdr3_aa: ASSPGTGSGANVLT
v_call: TRBV28; j_call: TRBJ1-1; clone_size: many; cdr3_aa: ASSDPLGAF
v_call: TRBV7-6; j_call: TRBJ2-5; clone_size: many; cdr3_aa: ASSRRGTQY
v_call: TRBV7-2; j_call: TRBJ2-7; clone_size: NA; cdr3_aa: ASYGGSYEQY
v_call: TRBV2; j_call: TRBJ1-2; clone_size: NA; cdr3_aa: ASRLTETTYYSYGYT
v_call: TRBV9; j_call: TRBJ2-3; clone_size: NA; cdr3_aa: ASSVDPGVGNEQY
v_call: TRBV7-2; j_call: TRBJ2-2; clone_size: once; cdr3_aa: ASSSSGTGDTGELF
v_call: TRBV11-1; j_call: TRBJ2-7; clone_size: NA; cdr3_aa: ASTGGLDEQY
v_call: TRBV7-9; j_call: TRBJ1-1; clone_size: many; cdr3_aa: ASSFTGENTEAF
v_call: TRBV25-1; j_call: TRBJ1-5; clone_size: NA; cdr3_aa: ACSATGTGDQPQH
v_call: TRBV6-1; j_call: TRBJ1-5; clone_size: NA; cdr3_aa: ASSPDRPNQPQH
v_call: TRBV11-2; j_call: TRBJ2-5; clone_size: many; cdr3_aa: ASSLGQGKGETQY
v_call: TRBV12-3/TRBV12-4; j_call: NA; clone_size: NA; cdr3_aa: ASTGGAGELF
v_call: TRBV29-1; j_call: TRBJ1-2; clone_size: NA; cdr3_aa: SVEKGTSYDYGYT
v_call: TRBV15; j_call: TRBJ1-2; clone_size: NA; cdr3_aa: ATSRGVGVGNYGYT
v_call: TRBV5-5; j_call: TRBJ2-5; clone_size: NA; cdr3_aa: ASAPRRGEWETQY
v_call: TRBV5-8; j_call: TRBJ1-4; clone_size: many; cdr3_aa: ASSLPREKLF
v_call: TRBV6-4; j_call: TRBJ2-7; clone_size: NA; cdr3_aa: ASRSGSLFYEQY
v_call: TRBV10-3; j_call: TRBJ1-2; clone_size: few; cdr3_aa: AISAYGYT
v_call: TRBV9; j_call: TRBJ1-4; clone_size: NA; cdr3_aa: ASSPNSSEKLF
v_call: TRBV27; j_call: TRBJ2-7; clone_size: few; cdr3_aa: ASSPGLDTYEQY
v_call: TRBV5-1; j_call: TRBJ1-2; clone_size: NA; cdr3_aa: ASSPEGQRGYT
v_call: TRBV15; j_call: TRBJ1-1; clone_size: NA; cdr3_aa: ATGQGRGGYTEAF
v_call: TRBV29-1; j_call: TRBJ1-5; clone_size: few; cdr3_aa: SVEIRRRQGNQPQH
v_call: TRBV30; j_call: TRBJ1-1; clone_size: many; cdr3_aa: AWSATGTEAF
v_call: TRBV7-8; j_call: TRBJ1-2; clone_size: NA; cdr3_aa: ASSLVAGASGYGYT
v_call: TRBV4-2; j_call: TRBJ1-3; clone_size: NA; cdr3_aa: ASSQDPNGNTIY
v_call: TRBV5-6; j_call: TRBJ1-1; clone_size: NA; cdr3_aa: ASSWGGPNTEAF
v_call: TRBV2; j_call: TRBJ2-5; clone_size: NA; cdr3_aa: ASLKLGETQY
v_call: TRBV4-1; j_call: TRBJ2-2; clone_size: NA; cdr3_aa: ASSQGALTGELF
v_call: TRBV11-2; j_call: TRBJ2-7; clone_size: NA; cdr3_aa: ASSRTRGEQY